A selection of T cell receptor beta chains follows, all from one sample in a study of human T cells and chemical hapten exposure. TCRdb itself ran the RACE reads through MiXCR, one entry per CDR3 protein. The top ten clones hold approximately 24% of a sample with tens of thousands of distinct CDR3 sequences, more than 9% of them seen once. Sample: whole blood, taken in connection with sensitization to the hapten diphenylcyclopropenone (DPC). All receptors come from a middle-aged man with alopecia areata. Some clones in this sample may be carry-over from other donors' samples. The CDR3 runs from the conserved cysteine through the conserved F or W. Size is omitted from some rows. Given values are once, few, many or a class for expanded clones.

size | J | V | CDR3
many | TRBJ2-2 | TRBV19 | CATVWRGGPNTGELFF
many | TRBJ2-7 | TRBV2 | CASKIGQAPSYEQYF
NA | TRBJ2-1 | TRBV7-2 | CASSLGSSAVSSYNEQFF
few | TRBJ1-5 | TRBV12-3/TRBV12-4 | CASSLLGNQPQHF
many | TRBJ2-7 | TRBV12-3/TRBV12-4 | CASSLGVGSGTYEQYF
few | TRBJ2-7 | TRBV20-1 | CSARGQAYEQYF
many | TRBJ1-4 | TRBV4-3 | CASSQVEGTGLFF
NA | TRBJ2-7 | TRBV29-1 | CRAKTSGNEQYF
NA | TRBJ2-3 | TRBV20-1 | CSARGGIKGESSDTQYF
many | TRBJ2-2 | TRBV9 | CATPSFANTGELFF
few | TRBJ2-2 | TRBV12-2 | CASRLETRSGELFF
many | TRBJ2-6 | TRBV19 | CASSSPLVANVLTF
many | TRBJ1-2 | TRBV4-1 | CASSHSGIGYTF
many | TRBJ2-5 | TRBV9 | CASSVAGGPIETQYF
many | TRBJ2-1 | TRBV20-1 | CSAMDQRNEQFF
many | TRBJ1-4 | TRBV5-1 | CASSLLKTGSNEKLFF
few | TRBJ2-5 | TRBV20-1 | CSARLWGEGVSETQYF
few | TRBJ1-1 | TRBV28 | CASTGRPNTEAFF
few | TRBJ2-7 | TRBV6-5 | CASSRLAGVTEQYF
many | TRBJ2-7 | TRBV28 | CASNFGVIDEQYF
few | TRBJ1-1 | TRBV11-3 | CASSLHQTGGEAFF
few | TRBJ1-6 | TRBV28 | CASIGRHKSPLHF
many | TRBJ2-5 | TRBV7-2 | CASNIIGTQETQYF
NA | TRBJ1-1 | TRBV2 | CAGGRVRNTEAFF
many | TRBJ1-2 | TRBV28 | CASSRYGYTF
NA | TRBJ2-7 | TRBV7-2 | CASNLGLAGGEQYF
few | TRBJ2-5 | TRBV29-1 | CSAKGESGFVETQYF
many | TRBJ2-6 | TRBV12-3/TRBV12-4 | CASSLAPGANVLTF
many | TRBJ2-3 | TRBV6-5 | CASMGLAATGTQYF
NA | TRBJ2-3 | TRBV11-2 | CASRKVQGISTDTQYF
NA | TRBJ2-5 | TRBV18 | CASSPLGPKETQYF
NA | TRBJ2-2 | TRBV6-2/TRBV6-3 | CASSYDLRSGRASTGELFF
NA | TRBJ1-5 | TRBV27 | CASRLGIGNQPQHF
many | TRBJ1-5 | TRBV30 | CAWSILPGGQPQHF
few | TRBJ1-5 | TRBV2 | CASSRQYSNQPQHF
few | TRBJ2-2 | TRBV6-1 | CASSDRDTGELFF
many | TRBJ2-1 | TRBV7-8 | CASRIAGANEQFF
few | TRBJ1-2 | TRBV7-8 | CASSLAWSGQGGSGYTF
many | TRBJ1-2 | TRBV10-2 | CASSSPGQGLGYTF
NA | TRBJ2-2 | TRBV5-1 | CASSLASAGVGTGELFF
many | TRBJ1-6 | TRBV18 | CASSPPRGPLHF
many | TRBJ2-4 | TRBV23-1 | CASSHGVRGLAKNIQYF
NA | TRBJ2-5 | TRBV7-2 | CASSLDRGWQETQYF
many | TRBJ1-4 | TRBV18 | CASSPIRTGSTNEKLFF
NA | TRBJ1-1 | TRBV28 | CASSLAGRYTEAFF
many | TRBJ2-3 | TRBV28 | CASSSYRLSRGTDTQYF
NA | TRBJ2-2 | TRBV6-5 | CASSYAWRGSTGELFF